This section outlines one T cell receptor (beta chain) sequence together with its context. No antigen is known for it. These data come from a study of T-cell reconstitution after alpha-beta-depleted transplantation in children. Study results and caveats: Several hundred graft clones that had expanded were reportedly the source of alpha-beta T cells about two months after transplant. Recipient T cells and thymic progenitors that survived were the source of the high TCRbeta diversity seen at day 60 in some patients.

V was clipped by 0 bases and J by 4 bases, with 15 bases between them. Germline assignment: CDR1 MDHEN and CDR2 SYDVKM. The CDR3 length is 16 residues. As it was prepared, the TCRbeta library received unique molecular identifiers. A single record per CDR3 protein comes from TCRdb applying MiXCR to the PCR reads. The repertoire consists of hundreds of thousands of distinct CDR3 sequences, with about 17% occurring once and the leading ten covering roughly 29%. The sequence was obtained from a boy in the first two years of life who had a stem cell transplant for Wiskott-Aldrich syndrome, so the T cells may come from the graft donor. The chain uses TRBV28 and TRBJ2-5; perhaps TRBD1 as D (7 bases). Sequences were derived from PBMCs, mostly from graft donor cells, sampled 360 days after TCRalphabeta/CD19-depleted stem cell transplant. CDR3 sequence reads: CASSLWMRRGRETQYF. In DNA form, the CDR3 reads TGTGCCAGCAGTTTATGGATGAGGAGGGGGCGAGAGACCCAGTACTTC.